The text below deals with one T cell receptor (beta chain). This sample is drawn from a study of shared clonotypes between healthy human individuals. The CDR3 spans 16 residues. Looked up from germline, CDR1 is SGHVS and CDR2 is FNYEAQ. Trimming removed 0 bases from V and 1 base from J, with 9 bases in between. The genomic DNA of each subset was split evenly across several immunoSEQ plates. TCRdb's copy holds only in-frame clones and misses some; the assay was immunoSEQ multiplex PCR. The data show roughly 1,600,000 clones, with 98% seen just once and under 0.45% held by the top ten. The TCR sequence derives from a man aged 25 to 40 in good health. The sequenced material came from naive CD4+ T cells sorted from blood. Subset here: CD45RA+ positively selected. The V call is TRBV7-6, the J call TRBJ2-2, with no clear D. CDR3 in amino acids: CASSLAPNWNTGELFF. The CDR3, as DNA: TGTGCCAGCAGCTTAGCGCCTAATTGGAACACCGGGGAGCTGTTTTTT.